The 29 T cell receptor beta chains below were found in one sample sequenced in a study of blood T cell repertoires in COVID-19. Sequenced by immunoSEQ multiplex PCR; TCRdb stores in-frame clones only, minus some. The profile shows roughly 73,000 clones, 86% of them singletons. The specimen sequenced was peripheral blood. The receptors were sampled from a man in his 70s with active COVID-19.

The chain joins TRBV27 to TRBJ2-3, with 7 bases aligning to TRBD1. The ends lost 7 bases at V and 2 bases at J; junction bases unmatched: 6. CDR1 and CDR2 from the germline V gene are MNHEY and SMNVEV (reference sequence). The CDR3 covers 14 residues. The CDR3 spells CASNRRGNTDTQYF. The DNA of the CDR3 is TGTGCCAGCAACCGCAGGGGGAACACAGATACGCAGTATTTT.

The chain links TRBV18 to TRBJ2-3; D is perhaps TRBD2 (6 bases). Germline lookup yields CDR1 KGHSH and CDR2 LQKENI. There are 14 residues in the CDR3. Trimming took off 3 bases at V and 3 bases at J, with 10 bases between the two ends. CDR3 in amino acids: CASSPLGRTDTQYF. The CDR3 coding sequence is TGTGCCAGCTCACCCCTCGGGAGAACAGATACGCAGTATTTT.

This clone was observed a single time. The chain employs TRBV7-9 and TRBJ2-3; D remains unclear. Germline V gene lookup returns CDR1 SEHNR and CDR2 FQNEAQ (reference sequence). Trimming removed 4 bases at V and 5 bases at J, with 10 bases between. The CDR3 has 13 amino acids. DNA for the CDR3: TGTGCCAGCAGCTCCTTTCAGGAAGATACGCAGTATTTT. Its protein is CASSSFQEDTQYF.

The chain recombines TRBV11-3 with TRBJ2-1; D is possibly TRBD2 (7 bases). V lost 5 bases and J 5 bases, leaving 13 bases between the germline ends. The germline V gene encodes CDR1 SGHNT and CDR2 YENEEA. The CDR3 contains 14 residues. CDR3 loop: CASSGGGRDNEQFF. In DNA, the CDR3 is TGTGCCAGCAGCGGGGGGGGCAGAGACAATGAGCAGTTCTTC. The variable domain in full, with the rest retrieved from reference TRBV11-3 and TRBJ2-1, is EAGVVQSPRYKIIEKKQPVAFWCNPISGHNTLYWYLQNLGQGPELLIRYENEEAVDDSQLPKDRFSAERLKGVDSTLKIQPAELGDSAVYLCASSGGGRDNEQFFGPGTRLTVL.

The rearrangement joins TRBV5-1 to TRBJ2-5; 8 nucleotides agree with TRBD2. V shed 0 bases and J 9 bases; nucleotides not matched to a gene: 10. In germline, CDR1 is SGHRS, CDR2 YFSETQ. This CDR3 has 15 amino acids. The CDR3 DNA sequence: TGCGCCAGCAGCTTGGCAGGAGGTACAGCGGGGGCCCAGTACTTC. It translates to CASSLAGGTAGAQYF.

This chain uses TRBV13 with TRBJ2-3, with 7 bases identical to TRBD2. This CDR3 spans 15 amino acids. V lost 5 bases, J lost 0 bases, and 5 bases stayed unmatched. The germline CDR1 and CDR2 sequences are PRHDT and FYEKMQ (reference sequence). This chain's CDR3 is CASSRWGGSTDTQYF. The CDR3 region has the DNA TGTGCCAGCAGCCGTTGGGGGGGGAGCACAGATACGCAGTATTTT.

This chain links TRBV11-3 with TRBJ2-7, with D possibly matching TRBD2 (6 bases). The germline V and J ends were trimmed by 5 bases and 5 bases, with 22 bases remaining between them. Germline V gene lookup returns CDR1 SGHNT and CDR2 YENEEA. This CDR3 has 16 residues. The CDR3: CASSPSGGPPPHEQYF. CDR3 nucleotide sequence: TGTGCCAGCAGCCCCAGCGGAGGGCCTCCCCCCCACGAGCAGTACTTC.

The rearrangement uses TRBV19 and TRBJ2-1; the D gene is possibly TRBD2 (5 bases). Trimming removed 11 bases at V and 5 bases at J, with 22 bases between. CDR3 size: 15 residues. Germline V gene lookup returns CDR1 LNHDA and CDR2 SQIVND (reference sequence). CDR3: CAATPSAARDNEQFF. DNA for the CDR3: TGTGCCGCCACCCCCTCAGCGGCCAGAGACAATGAGCAGTTCTTC.

V is TRBV27 and J is TRBJ1-6; D may be TRBD1 (6 bases). Germline CDR1 is MNHEY and CDR2 is SMNVEV (reference sequence). The CDR3 totals 14 residues. Trimming pared 4 bases from V and 7 bases from J, leaving 11 bases between. The CDR3: CASSWRGGNSPLHF. The DNA of the CDR3 is TGTGCCAGCAGTTGGAGGGGGGGGAATTCACCCCTCCACTTT.

The chain uses TRBV7-9 and TRBJ2-1, with 10 bases matching TRBD1. This CDR3 contains 14 residues. Per the germline V gene, CDR1 is SEHNR and CDR2 is FQNEAQ (reference sequence). V trimming: 5 bases; J trimming: 9 bases; junction bases outside the gene matches: 7. CDR3: CASSGTGVQGEQFF. The CDR3 nucleotides are TGTGCCAGCAGCGGGACAGGGGTTCAGGGTGAGCAGTTCTTC.

This clone has just one count. The same CDR3 also results from other DNA sequences found in this sample. V usage is TRBV20-1 and J usage is TRBJ2-1; a weak D match, TRBD1 (5 bases). In germline, CDR1 is DFQATT, CDR2 SNEGSKA (reference sequence). V was trimmed by 6 bases and J by 9 bases, leaving 12 bases between them. CDR3 size: 11 residues. CDR3 residues: CSAHRGGEQFF. As DNA, the CDR3 is TGCAGTGCCCATAGGGGCGGTGAGCAGTTCTTC.

The gene calls are TRBV7-9 and TRBJ2-5; possible D gene TRBD1, 7 bases. The germline V gene has CDR1 SEHNR and CDR2 FQNEAQ (reference sequence). V was clipped by 5 bases and J by 1 base, with 14 bases between them. The CDR3 is 15 residues long. The CDR3: CASSPGGPIQETQYF. CDR3 nucleotides: TGTGCCAGCAGCCCAGGGGGGCCGATCCAAGAGACCCAGTACTTC.

The rearrangement joins TRBV4-3 to TRBJ2-3; D perhaps matches TRBD2 (6 bases). The germline CDR1 and CDR2 sequences are LGHNA and YSLEER. The CDR3 totals 16 residues. Between the trimmed V and J ends, which lost 1 base and 2 bases, there was a span of 13 bases. The CDR3: CASSQGRGSYTDTQYF. In nucleotides, the CDR3 is TGCGCCAGCAGCCAAGGACGGGGGTCTTACACAGATACGCAGTATTTT.

This chain uses TRBV18 with TRBJ2-5; TRBD1 matches at 11 bases. This CDR3 has 15 amino acids. The J segment lost 5 bases and the V segment lost 3 bases, leaving 5 bases of the junction unmatched. Per germline, CDR1 KGHSH and CDR2 LQKENI. CDR3 amino acids: CASSPGTGGFETQYF. The CDR3 nucleotides read TGTGCCAGCTCACCCGGGACAGGGGGATTCGAGACCCAGTACTTC.

V is TRBV27 and J is TRBJ1-2; perhaps TRBD1 as D (6 bases). The CDR3 contains 17 residues. V gave up 6 bases and J gave up 4 bases, with 24 bases separating them. Germline CDR1 reads MNHEY; CDR2 reads SMNVEV (reference sequence). CDR3 nucleotides: TGTGCCAGCAGCCCCTGGGGGCAGGGGAGGGATCCCTATGGCTACACCTTC. It translates to CASSPWGQGRDPYGYTF.

This chain joins TRBV5-1 and TRBJ2-2; 7 bases align to TRBD1. This CDR3 spans 16 amino acids. With V trimmed by 3 bases and J by 0 bases, 5 bases remained unmatched. Per germline, CDR1 SGHRS and CDR2 YFSETQ. The CDR3 DNA follows: TGCGCCAGCAGCTCCCGACAGGGCGCGAACACCGGGGAGCTGTTTTTT. Protein product: CASSSRQGANTGELFF.

This clone turned up a few times. This chain uses TRBV14 with TRBJ2-3, with 12 bases identical to TRBD2. The germline V gene has CDR1 SGHDN and CDR2 FVKESK. V was clipped by 4 bases and J by 6 bases; unmatched bases: 8. This CDR3 contains 16 residues. CDR3 nucleotide sequence: TGTGCCAGCAGCCCCCTAGCGGGAGGGCCGAGGGATACGCAGTATTTT. Protein: CASSPLAGGPRDTQYF.

The chain uses TRBV6-1 and TRBJ2-3; tentatively, D is TRBD2 (5 bases). V was cut by 3 bases and J by 2 bases, with 15 bases left in between. Germline loops: CDR1 MNHNS, CDR2 SASEGT. The CDR3 sequence is 16 residues long. The CDR3 is CASSDGWESPTDTQYF. The CDR3 DNA reads TGTGCCAGCAGTGATGGGTGGGAGTCGCCCACAGATACGCAGTATTTT.

This chain joins TRBV24-1 and TRBJ1-5, with 8 positions matching TRBD1. CDR1 is KGHDR, CDR2 SFDVKD, per germline. The CDR3 spans 17 residues. V gave up 4 bases and J gave up 2 bases; unmatched junction bases: 9. The CDR3 nucleotides read TGTGCCACCAGTGACACCCGCAGGGGGCCAGGCAATCAGCCCCAGCATTTT. Translated: CATSDTRRGPGNQPQHF.

The chain recombines TRBV3-1 (or the pseudogene TRBV3-2) with TRBJ1-3; 11 bases fit TRBD1. The CDR3 totals 18 residues. Germline CDR1 is LGHDT and CDR2 is YNNKEL (reference sequence). J gave up 4 bases and V 4 bases, and 12 bases lay outside the gene matches. The CDR3 is CASSRRTGQGAGGNTIYF. In nucleotides, the CDR3 is TGTGCCAGCAGCCGAAGAACCGGACAGGGGGCGGGCGGAAACACCATATATTTT.

As for this clone: Its ends do not fully match the called genes, so a read error is possible. The rearrangement joins TRBV7-7 to TRBJ2-5; D may be TRBD2 (7 bases). The V gene's germline CDR1 is SSHAT and CDR2 FNYEAQ (reference sequence). CDR3 length: 13 residues. Here the CDR3 DNA reads TGTGCTAGCAGCTTGGGGGGGCCGGAGACCCAGTACTTC. As protein: CASSLGGPETQYF.

The chain links TRBV19 to TRBJ2-7; TRBD2 might be the D (5 bases). V was cut by 3 bases and J by 2 bases, with 11 bases left in between. From germline, CDR1 is LNHDA and CDR2 SQIVND (reference sequence). The CDR3 runs to 14 residues. The CDR3 spells CASSIAGKAYEQYF. CDR3 coding DNA: TGTGCCAGTAGTATTGCGGGCAAGGCCTACGAGCAGTACTTC.

This chain joins TRBV7-2 and TRBJ2-5; 11 bases fit TRBD2. The CDR3 contains 15 residues. Trimming took 7 bases from V and 10 from J; bases not matched to a gene: 14. Per the germline V gene, CDR1 is SGHTA and CDR2 is FQGNSA. CDR3: CASTSERLAGGHQYF. The CDR3 DNA sequence: TGTGCCAGCACCTCAGAGCGGCTAGCGGGGGGCCACCAGTACTTC.

The gene calls are TRBV6-1 and TRBJ2-6, with 9 nucleotides matching TRBD1. CDR1 is MNHNS and CDR2 is SASEGT in the germline V gene. V lost 10 bases, J lost 9 bases, and 7 bases stayed unmatched. The CDR3 runs 13 residues. The CDR3 sequence: CAIEGDRDNVLTF. CDR3 in DNA: TGTGCCATCGAGGGGGACAGGGACAACGTCCTGACTTTC.

For the CDR3, the DNA is TGTGCCATCTCCGGGCAGGGGGCGTTTGGCACAGATACGCAGTATTTT. Translating it yields CAISGQGAFGTDTQYF. J is TRBJ2-3 and V is TRBV10-3; TRBD1 agrees at 8 bases. Looked up from germline, CDR1 is ENHRY and CDR2 is SYGVKD. The CDR3 contains 16 residues. V trimming: 8 bases; J trimming: 1 base; junction bases outside the gene matches: 11.

V and J are TRBV7-2 and TRBJ2-1; TRBD2 aligns across 8 bases. Trimming at V came to 0 bases and at J to 0 bases, leaving 4 bases not matched to a gene. This CDR3 has 17 amino acids. Germline V gene sequence: CDR1 SGHTA, CDR2 FQGNSA. Written as DNA, the CDR3 is TGTGCCAGCAGCTTAGCGGGAGCGGGGGTCTCCTACAATGAGCAGTTCTTC. Protein: CASSLAGAGVSYNEQFF. The whole variable domain, filled in from reference TRBV7-2 and TRBJ2-1, reads GAGVSQSPSNKVTEKGKDVELRCDPISGHTALYWYRQSLGQGLEFLIYFQGNSAPDKSGLPSDRFSAERTGGSVSTLTIQRTQQEDSAVYLCASSLAGAGVSYNEQFFGPGTRLTVL.

V and J are TRBV15 and TRBJ1-4; possible D gene TRBD1, 6 bases. The length of the CDR3 is 15 residues. Germline assignment: CDR1 LNHNV and CDR2 YYDKDF (reference sequence). Trimming cost V 1 base and J 11 bases, with 17 bases left between them. The CDR3 DNA follows: TGTGCCACCAGCAGAGGGGACACCCGGGAGGGGAAACTGTTTTTT. This codes for CATSRGDTREGKLFF.

The V and J genes are TRBV11-2 and TRBJ2-3; D perhaps matches TRBD2 (8 bases). CDR3 length: 14 residues. Between the trimmed V and J ends, which lost 5 bases and 8 bases, there was a span of 17 bases. Germline loops: CDR1 SGHAT, CDR2 FQNNGV. Here the CDR3 reads CASSPDRAGGTQYF. The CDR3 DNA follows: TGTGCCAGCAGCCCCGACAGGGCGGGGGGTACGCAGTATTTT.

The chain links TRBV9 to TRBJ2-3, with D perhaps matching TRBD2 (5 bases). The CDR3 loop spans 16 amino acids. The germline V gene has CDR1 SGDLS and CDR2 YYNGEE. Trimming removed 2 bases from V and 4 bases from J, with 17 bases in between. In DNA, the CDR3 is TGTGCCAGCAGCGTGAGGCCTAGGCCGGGGTCAGATACGCAGTATTTT. Its translation is CASSVRPRPGSDTQYF.